The sequence of this T cell receptor (beta chain) was determined in a study of cytomegalovirus exposure and HLA in healthy donors. Amplification used 60 Vbeta primers and 13 Jbeta primers. Libraries were prepared by immunoSEQ multiplex PCR; TCRdb keeps only in-frame clonotypes and omits some of them. The sample has around 110,000 clones, more than 65% seen once; the top ten hold 0.79%. CDR1 and CDR2 (germline): SEHNR, FQNEAQ (reference sequence). The length of the CDR3 is 15 residues. The junction had 6 bases not matched to a gene; V was cut back by 5 bases and J by 0 bases. The sample consisted of PBMCs. V and J are TRBV7-9 and TRBJ1-1; 7 bases align to TRBD1. This receptor was obtained from a boy between 10 and 17 years old in good health and CMV-seronegative. The CDR3 region has the DNA TGTGCCAGCAGCCGCGGGACAGACTTGAACACTGAAGCTTTCTTT. This codes for CASSRGTDLNTEAFF.